This TCR beta chain was profiled in a study of cytomegalovirus exposure and HLA in healthy donors. Study-level information: Among the approximately 420 donors who were genotyped, approximately 83% fell in the genetic ancestry cluster that is associated with self-reported Caucasian donors.

Amplification used 60 Vbeta primers and 13 Jbeta primers. TCRdb's table, derived via immunoSEQ multiplex PCR, lists solely in-frame clones and lacks some. The sample records about 98,000 clones, around 73% being singletons. The CDR3 sequence is 15 residues long. The germline V gene encodes CDR1 SEHNR and CDR2 FQNEAQ (reference sequence). V gave up 3 bases and J gave up 4 bases; unmatched junction bases: 9. Regarding the study as a whole: Most TCR sequences showed up rarely, but some public TCRs showed up in many donors. Within a later analysis, the majority of CMV-associated TCR beta chains appeared HLA-restricted. In vitro testing confirmed a few CMV-associated chains as specific for CMV antigens.

Notes on this clone: Its antigen is not identified.

The rearrangement joins TRBV7-9 to TRBJ2-7; 7 positions match TRBD2. The receptor comes from a female donor in good health and CMV-seronegative. The sample consisted of PBMCs. CDR3 nucleotide sequence: TGTGCCAGCAGCTTGACTAGCCAGAGGCTATACGAGCAGTACTTC. This translates into CASSLTSQRLYEQYF. The whole variable domain, remainder taken from reference TRBV7-9 and TRBJ2-7, is DTGVSQNPRHKITKRGQNVTFRCDPISEHNRLYWYRQTLGQGPEFLTYFQNEAQLEKSRLLSDRFSAERPKGSFSTLEIQRTEQGDSAMYLCASSLTSQRLYEQYFGPGTRLTVT.